A selection of T cell receptor beta chains follows, all from one sample in a study of molecular identifiers for immune sequencing clone quantification. MiXCR, applied by TCRdb to the PCR reads, yields one record per CDR3 protein. Of tens of thousands of distinct CDR3 sequences in the sample, approximately 18% are singletons; the top ten hold 1.5%. The sample was naive CD8+ T cells from blood, with Jurkat cell RNA spiked in. These receptors all stem from a human donor in good health. Some libraries in this study had Jurkat cell RNA spiked in. Both conserved end residues are part of each CDR3. A D gene is named only where the DNA matches it firmly. Clone sizes are given selectively: once, few, many, or a class where the clone is expanded.

d_gene | abundance | j_gene | v_gene | CDR3aa | CDR3nt
. | many | TRBJ2-6 | TRBV10-2 | CASSEGSGANVLTF | TGCGCCAGCAGTGAGGGATCTGGGGCCAACGTCCTGACTTTC
. | many | TRBJ2-2 | TRBV30 | CAWSAPGTTFLWELFF | TGTGCCTGGAGTGCTCCCGGGACGACCTTTTTGTGGGAGCTGTTTTTT
. | many | TRBJ2-1 | TRBV7-2 | CASSLVGGPYNEQFF | TGTGCCAGCAGCTTAGTTGGGGGACCCTACAATGAGCAGTTCTTC
. | . | TRBJ2-7 | TRBV7-9 | CATPGHRIHEQYF | TGTGCCACCCCAGGGCACCGAATCCACGAGCAGTACTTC
TRBD1 | many | TRBJ1-2 | TRBV19 | CASSPDRNYGYTF | TGTGCCAGTAGCCCGGACAGGAACTATGGCTACACCTTC
. | few | TRBJ2-3 | TRBV2 | CASSESGADTQYF | TGTGCCAGCAGTGAAAGTGGGGCAGATACGCAGTATTTT
TRBD2 | . | TRBJ2-1 | TRBV9 | CASSTQRLANANEQFF | TGTGCCAGCAGCACACAGAGACTAGCGAACGCCAATGAGCAGTTCTTC
TRBD2 | many | TRBJ2-3 | TRBV6-5 | CASSYAGEGPDTQYF | TGTGCCAGCAGTTACGCGGGAGAGGGTCCAGATACGCAGTATTTT
. | many | TRBJ1-1 | TRBV20-1 | CSARDSPTYGLNTEAFF | TGCAGTGCTAGAGATTCCCCAACCTATGGCTTGAACACTGAAGCTTTCTTT
. | . | TRBJ2-7 | TRBV6-2/TRBV6-3 | CASTSLDTYEQYF | TGTGCCAGCACCAGCCTCGACACATACGAGCAGTACTTC
. | . | TRBJ1-1 | TRBV7-9 | CASSLSGSGVRNTEAFF | TGTGCCAGCAGCTTATCAGGGTCTGGGGTTAGGAACACTGAAGCTTTCTTT
. | many | TRBJ2-6 | TRBV20-1 | CSARTDDGANVLTF | TGCAGTGCCCGCACCGACGACGGGGCCAACGTCCTGACTTTC
. | . | TRBJ2-4 | TRBV29-1 | CSVAGGPGQGAIQYF | TGCAGCGTCGCGGGGGGTCCGGGACAGGGAGCCATTCAGTACTTC
. | few | TRBJ2-1 | TRBV20-1 | CSASSAYNEQFF | TGCAGTGCTAGTAGCGCCTACAATGAGCAGTTCTTC
. | many | TRBJ1-1 | TRBV12-3/TRBV12-4 | CASSLDGQTNTEAFF | TGTGCCAGCAGTTTAGACGGTCAGACGAACACTGAAGCTTTCTTT
TRBD2 | many | TRBJ2-7 | TRBV4-1 | CASSQVLAGGPGEQYF | TGCGCCAGCAGCCAAGTTCTAGCGGGAGGGCCGGGGGAGCAGTACTTC
. | many | TRBJ2-5 | TRBV7-9 | CASSLPPLTPEEETQYF | TGTGCCAGCAGCTTACCCCCATTAACCCCCGAGGAGGAGACCCAGTACTTC
. | many | TRBJ1-2 | TRBV13 | CASSRLEDYGYTF | TGTGCCAGCAGCCGCTTAGAGGACTATGGCTACACCTTC
. | few | TRBJ2-2 | TRBV9 | CASSLARGNVTGELFF | TGTGCCAGCAGTTTAGCTCGGGGGAATGTCACCGGGGAGCTGTTTTTT
. | many | TRBJ2-3 | TRBV2 | CASSTSKSYTDTQYF | TGTGCCAGCAGTACTAGCAAGAGTTACACAGATACGCAGTATTTT
TRBD1 | few | TRBJ2-6 | TRBV27 | CASTAGTGGPGANVLTF | TGTGCCAGCACAGCCGGGACAGGAGGACCTGGGGCCAACGTCCTGACTTTC
TRBD1 | . | TRBJ2-1 | TRBV12-3/TRBV12-4 | CASSTGQGWNEQFF | TGTGCCAGCAGTACCGGACAGGGGTGGAATGAGCAGTTCTTC
. | many | TRBJ2-7 | TRBV7-9 | CASSSTRAFYEQYF | TGTGCCAGCAGCTCGACTCGCGCTTTCTACGAGCAGTACTTC
TRBD2 | . | TRBJ2-1 | TRBV11-3 | CASSLGGSVAGWFSYNEQFF | TGTGCCAGCAGCTTAGGTGGCTCGGTAGCGGGATGGTTTTCCTACAATGAGCAGTTCTTC
. | . | TRBJ2-7 | TRBV7-8 | CASSLDRHVGSYEQYF | TGTGCCAGCAGCCTTGACAGACATGTAGGCTCCTACGAGCAGTACTTC
TRBD2 | many | TRBJ2-3 | TRBV7-3 | CASSLVGLAADTQYF | TGTGCCAGCAGCTTAGTGGGACTAGCTGCAGATACGCAGTATTTT
. | few | TRBJ2-5 | TRBV12-5 | CASGLATTETQYF | TGTGCTAGTGGTTTGGCCACGACGGAGACCCAGTACTTC
TRBD2 | many | TRBJ2-1 | TRBV7-9 | CASGTSGRGEQFF | TGTGCCAGCGGAACTAGCGGGAGGGGTGAGCAGTTCTTC
. | . | TRBJ2-7 | TRBV12-3/TRBV12-4 | CASGFGYEQYF | TGTGCCAGCGGTTTTGGGTACGAGCAGTACTTC
. | . | TRBJ2-7 | TRBV27 | CASSFRITYEQYF | TGTGCCAGCAGTTTCAGAATAACCTACGAGCAGTACTTC
. | many | TRBJ1-5 | TRBV11-3 | CASSLEQASSNQPQHF | TGTGCCAGCAGCTTAGAACAAGCCAGCAGCAATCAGCCCCAGCATTTT
. | many | TRBJ2-6 | TRBV12-3/TRBV12-4 | CASSFPLTF | TGTGCCAGCAGTTTCCCCCTGACTTTC
. | many | TRBJ2-1 | TRBV7-9 | CASSRTGSLNEQFF | TGTGCCAGCAGTCGTACAGGTTCCCTCAATGAGCAGTTCTTC
. | many | TRBJ2-2 | TRBV14 | CASSWKEDLAGELFF | TGTGCCAGCAGCTGGAAGGAAGATCTCGCCGGGGAGCTGTTTTTT
. | few | TRBJ1-4 | TRBV21-1 | CASSYTGTEGEKLFF | TGTGCCAGCAGCTATACCGGGACAGAGGGAGAAAAACTGTTTTTT
. | many | TRBJ1-1 | TRBV7-9 | CASSSGWKVGQTEAFF | TGTGCCAGCAGCTCCGGGTGGAAAGTCGGGCAAACTGAAGCTTTCTTT
. | many | TRBJ1-1 | TRBV2 | CASSDGQANTEAFF | TGTGCCAGCAGTGATGGGCAGGCGAACACTGAAGCTTTCTTT
TRBD1 | few | TRBJ2-7 | TRBV7-3 | CASSPYPGQGYEQYF | TGTGCCAGCAGCCCCTACCCGGGACAGGGGTACGAGCAGTACTTC